This TCR beta chain appears in the sequencing data of a study of shared clonotypes between healthy human individuals. This table comes from immunoSEQ multiplex PCR, and its TCRdb copy is limited to in-frame clones, with some not included. The sample yields about half a million clones, roughly 80% seen once. This clone has ten or more counts. The sample holds other DNA sequences that translate to the same CDR3. Only Caucasian adults living in Nashville, Tennessee served as donors. The CDR3 sequence is 15 residues long. V was trimmed by 6 bases and J by 0 bases, leaving 12 bases between them. Germline CDR1 is ENHRY and CDR2 is SYGVKD.

The source is a woman aged 40 to 50 in good health. Some clones in this sample may be carry-over from other donors' samples. What was sequenced was PBMCs. The chain carries TRBV10-3 and TRBJ1-3, with a weak D call TRBD1 (5 bases). CDR3 protein: CAIRGRLDSGNTIYF. CDR3 nucleotide sequence: TGTGCCATCAGGGGGCGGCTGGACTCTGGAAACACCATATATTTT.